Sequencing of this T cell receptor beta chain was carried out in a study of tumor-infiltrating lymphocytes in primary liver carcinoma. The CDR3 length is 14 residues. With 4 bases removed from V and 4 bases from J, the gap between germline ends came to 12 bases. Looked up from germline, CDR1 is SGHRS and CDR2 is YFSETQ. Note on this clonotype: Antigen: not known. A much larger clone sits a single nucleotide away, making a read error possible.

Total RNA and DNA came together from around 20-30 mg of bulk tissue without cell sorting. The patients presented with primary liver carcinoma, which was managed through surgical resection. Samples were taken from five separate regions of every tumor. A constant-region primer primed TCR beta cDNA synthesis from 450 to 550 ng of total RNA. Slightly modified ARM-PCR with three nested multiplex PCR rounds yielded TCR beta libraries. Each of the first two PCR rounds ran approximately 11 cycles with TRBV1-TRBV30 forward and C-beta reverse primers. TCRdb re-called the multiplex PCR reads through MiXCR, storing one row per CDR3 protein. This sample has about 99,000 distinct CDR3 sequences, with approximately 71% found just once. Overall study results and limits: Whereas tumor region pairs overlapped more, tumor-adjacent and tumor-blood pairs overlapped less. Tumor specimens were characterized by a significantly higher top-250-clone fraction than blood (p = 0.039).

Input material: liver tumor tissue from sampling region 5. Subset denoted: tumor region T5, tumor centre. This receptor was taken from a woman aged 60-75 years with primary liver carcinoma and hepatitis B virus infection. This chain links TRBV5-1 with TRBJ2-1; D remains ambiguous. CDR3 protein: CASSPWADYNEQFF. The CDR3 region has the DNA TGCGCCAGCAGCCCTTGGGCAGATTACAATGAGCAGTTCTTC.